The 16 T cell receptor beta chains below all came from one sample that was sequenced in a study of blood T cell repertoires in COVID-19 (dated by TCRdb to 2018 to 2020). To prepare the library, the immunoSEQ multiplex PCR assay was applied. TCRdb retrieved this table from immuneACCESS and kept in-frame rearrangements only. Not all clones are present; in checked studies, unresolved V genes account for under half, and no reason is known for the remainder. The sample data list approximately 300,000 clones, and 75% to 90% of these were observed just once. The ten largest clones capture over 1.5% of the sample. The sequenced material came from PBMCs or T cells enriched from blood (not recorded which). All receptors derive from a young woman who had been exposed to COVID-19.

The rearrangement links TRBV28 to TRBJ1-4, with 9 positions matching TRBD1. J lost 4 bases, V lost 6 bases, and 9 bases had no gene match. Germline-derived CDR1 and CDR2 are MDHEN and SYDVKM. The CDR3 sequence is 16 residues long. The CDR3 DNA sequence: TGTGCCAGCAGGCCGAGACAGGGGGAAGGTAATGAAAAACTGTTTTTT. It yields the protein CASRPRQGEGNEKLFF.

V usage is TRBV7-2 and J usage is TRBJ1-2, with TRBD1 matching over 8 bases. Trimming took 5 bases from V and 8 from J; bases not matched to a gene: 7. The CDR3 sequence is 13 residues long. Germline CDR1 SGHTA, CDR2 FQGNSA. CDR3 region: CASSPSTGVGYTF. CDR3 sequence (DNA): TGTGCCAGCAGCCCCTCGACAGGGGTAGGCTACACCTTC.

The chain carries TRBV7-9 and TRBJ1-6; D unclear. Germline CDR1 reads SEHNR; CDR2 reads FQNEAQ (reference sequence). Between the trimmed V and J ends, which lost 3 bases and 14 bases, there was a span of 11 bases. The length of the CDR3 is 12 residues. In nucleotides, the CDR3 is TGTGCCAGCAGCTTCGAACTAGGCACCCTCCACTTT. It yields the protein CASSFELGTLHF.

Here the CDR3 reads CAWSQAGKVQFF. The CDR3 nucleotides are TGTGCCTGGAGCCAGGCAGGGAAGGTCCAGTTCTTC. This chain joins TRBV30 and TRBJ2-1, with D possibly TRBD1 on 5 matching bases. V was shortened by 3 bases and J by 13 bases, with 16 bases between the two germline ends. The germline gives CDR1 GTSNPN, CDR2 SVGIG (reference sequence). This CDR3 spans 12 amino acids.

This clone was seen a handful of times. The chain employs TRBV3-1 (or the pseudogene TRBV3-2) and TRBJ1-2, with 8 bases lining up with TRBD1. Germline V gene sequence: CDR1 LGHDT, CDR2 YNNKEL (reference sequence). V was clipped by 3 bases and J by 4 bases; unmatched bases: 10. CDR3 length equals 16 residues. DNA of the CDR3: TGTGCCAGCAGCCAGCGGGACAGGCAACCCAGCTATGGCTACACCTTC. Its protein product is CASSQRDRQPSYGYTF.

The V gene is TRBV30, the J gene TRBJ2-7; 10 bases agree with TRBD1. Trimming cost V 8 bases and J 7 bases; bases outside gene matches: 14. Germline CDR1 reads GTSNPN; CDR2 reads SVGIG (reference sequence). The length of the CDR3 is 14 residues. CDR3 bases: TGTGCCGGCGCGGGGGGACAGGGGCCTCGTGAGCAGTACTTC. It codes for CAGAGGQGPREQYF.

The chain combines TRBV4-1 with TRBJ2-2, with 10 bases identical to TRBD1. The germline CDR1 and CDR2 sequences are MGHRA and YSYEKL. After removal of 1 base from V and 7 bases from J, the junction contained 6 bases not matched to a gene. This CDR3 contains 16 residues. CDR3 coding DNA: TGCGCCAGCAGCCAAGCCGGGACAGGGGAAGGCGGGGAGCTGTTTTTT. Translated, it gives CASSQAGTGEGGELFF.

V gene TRBV7-8 combines with J gene TRBJ1-5, with TRBD1 as a possible D gene (6 bases). Germline lookup yields CDR1 SGHVS and CDR2 FQNEAQ. The V end lost 2 bases, the J end lost 5 bases, and 10 bases lay between the germline ends. This CDR3 is 14 amino acids long. The CDR3 bases are TGTGCCAGCAGCTTACTATCAGGGGATCAGCCCCAGCATTTT. As protein: CASSLLSGDQPQHF.

The chain carries TRBV5-1 and TRBJ2-1; 9 bases map to TRBD1. The V and J ends lost 5 bases and 9 bases, in that order; junction bases with no gene match: 9. The germline V gene has CDR1 SGHRS and CDR2 YFSETQ. There are 14 residues in the CDR3. The CDR3 nucleotides are TGCGCCAGCAGATCGGGACAGGGAAACAGTGAGCAGTTCTTC. Protein product: CASRSGQGNSEQFF.

The chain links TRBV3-1 (or the pseudogene TRBV3-2) to TRBJ2-1, with 11 bases identical to TRBD2. CDR3 length: 14 amino acids. Germline V gene data show CDR1 as LGHDT and CDR2 as YNNKEL (reference sequence). V was clipped by 5 bases and J by 8 bases; unmatched bases: 5. CDR3 sequence reads: CASSSTSGSDEQFF. Here the CDR3 DNA reads TGTGCCAGCAGCTCTACTAGCGGGAGCGATGAGCAGTTCTTC.

The chain has TRBV7-2 and TRBJ1-6, with 10 positions matching TRBD1. Germline CDR1 and CDR2: SGHTA and FQGNSA. Trimming removed 4 bases from V and 8 bases from J; junction bases left unmatched: 5. There are 15 residues in the CDR3. CDR3 DNA: TGTGCCAGCAGCTCGAGGACAGGGGGTGATTCACCCCTCCACTTT. It yields the protein CASSSRTGGDSPLHF. Based on the CDR3 plus reference TRBV7-2 and TRBJ1-6, the full variable domain is GAGVSQSPSNKVTEKGKDVELRCDPISGHTALYWYRQSLGQGLEFLIYFQGNSAPDKSGLPSDRFSAERTGGSVSTLTIQRTQQEDSAVYLCASSSRTGGDSPLHFGNGTRLTVT.

The J gene is TRBJ2-6, the V gene TRBV19; 10 nucleotides line up with TRBD1. V lost 6 bases to trimming and J lost 3 bases; unmatched junction nucleotides: 11. Germline V gene lookup returns CDR1 LNHDA and CDR2 SQIVND (reference sequence). The CDR3 is 18 residues long. The CDR3 loop is CASRGSRQGARGANVLTF. DNA for the CDR3: TGTGCCAGTAGGGGGAGCCGACAGGGGGCGCGTGGGGCCAACGTCCTGACTTTC.

This rearrangement joins TRBV9 to TRBJ2-6; 7 positions agree with TRBD2. Germline CDR1 reads SGDLS; CDR2 reads YYNGEE. The CDR3 totals 17 residues. V shed 0 bases and J 8 bases; nucleotides not matched to a gene: 11. CDR3 protein: CASSVAFLGGDPNVLTF. CDR3 bases: TGTGCCAGCAGCGTAGCTTTTTTGGGAGGGGATCCCAACGTCCTGACTTTC. Looking up the rest from reference TRBV9 and TRBJ2-6 gives the full variable domain: DSGVTQTPKHLITATGQRVTLRCSPRSGDLSVYWYQQSLDQGLQFLIQYYNGEERAKGNILERFSAQQFPDLHSELNLSSLELGDSALYFCASSVAFLGGDPNVLTFGAGSRLTVL.

The genes are TRBV10-3 and TRBJ1-2; D not resolved. The CDR3 has 14 residues. Trimming stripped 2 bases from V and 0 bases from J, with 7 bases between. Germline V gene data show CDR1 as ENHRY and CDR2 as SYGVKD. CDR3 protein: CAISEEQTNYGYTF. CDR3 nucleotides: TGTGCCATCAGTGAGGAGCAAACTAACTATGGCTACACCTTC.

The chain links TRBV19 to TRBJ1-5, with 10 bases identical to TRBD1. Germline assignment: CDR1 LNHDA and CDR2 SQIVND (reference sequence). CDR3 size: 16 residues. The trim removed 3 bases at V and 2 bases at J, leaving 4 bases unmatched. CDR3 region: CASSIRDRGGNQPQHF. The CDR3 DNA reads as TGTGCCAGTAGTATTCGGGACAGGGGTGGCAATCAGCCCCAGCATTTT.

CDR3 bases: TGCGCCAGCAGCCAAGATCCCGGTAAACGTCTCAATCAGCCCCAGCATTTT. Its protein product is CASSQDPGKRLNQPQHF. The chain joins TRBV4-1 to TRBJ1-5; D gene unclear. The germline V gene has CDR1 MGHRA and CDR2 YSYEKL. Trimming stripped 0 bases from V and 3 bases from J, with 15 bases between. This CDR3 is built from 17 residues.